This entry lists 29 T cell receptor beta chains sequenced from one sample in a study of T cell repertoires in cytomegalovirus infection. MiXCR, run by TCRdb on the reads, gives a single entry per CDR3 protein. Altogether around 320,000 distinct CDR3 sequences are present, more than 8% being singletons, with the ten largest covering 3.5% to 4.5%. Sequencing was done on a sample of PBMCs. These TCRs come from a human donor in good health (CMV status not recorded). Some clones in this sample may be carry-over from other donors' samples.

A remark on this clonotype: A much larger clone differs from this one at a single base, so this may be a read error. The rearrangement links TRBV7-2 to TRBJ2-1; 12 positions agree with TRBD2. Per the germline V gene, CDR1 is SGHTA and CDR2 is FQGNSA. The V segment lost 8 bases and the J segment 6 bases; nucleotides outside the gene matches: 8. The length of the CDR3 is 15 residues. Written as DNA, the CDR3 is TGTGCCAGCGGGCGGACTAGCGGGGACTCCAATGAGCAGTTCTTC. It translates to CASGRTSGDSNEQFF. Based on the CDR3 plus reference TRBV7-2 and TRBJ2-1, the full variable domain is GAGVSQSPSNKVTEKGKDVELRCDPISGHTALYWYRQSLGQGLEFLIYFQGNSAPDKSGLPSDRFSAERTGGSVSTLTIQRTQQEDSAVYLCASGRTSGDSNEQFFGPGTRLTVL.

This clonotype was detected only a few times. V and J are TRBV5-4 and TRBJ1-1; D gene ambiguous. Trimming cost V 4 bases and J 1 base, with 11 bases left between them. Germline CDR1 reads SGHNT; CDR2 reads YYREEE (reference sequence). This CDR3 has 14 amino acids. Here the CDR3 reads CASSPQRENTEAFF. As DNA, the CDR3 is TGTGCCAGCAGCCCCCAACGGGAGAACACTGAAGCTTTCTTT.

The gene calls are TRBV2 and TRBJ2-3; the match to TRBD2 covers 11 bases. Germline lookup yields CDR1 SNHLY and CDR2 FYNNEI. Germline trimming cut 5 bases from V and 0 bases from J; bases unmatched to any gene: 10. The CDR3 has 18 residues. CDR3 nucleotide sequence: TGTGCCAGCAGTACCCGACTAGCGGGACTGTCCAGCACAGATACGCAGTATTTT. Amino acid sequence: CASSTRLAGLSSTDTQYF.

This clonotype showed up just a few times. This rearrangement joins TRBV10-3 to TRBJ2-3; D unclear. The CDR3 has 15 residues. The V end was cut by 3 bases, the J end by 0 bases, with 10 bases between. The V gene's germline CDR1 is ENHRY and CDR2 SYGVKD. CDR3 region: CAISDLKASTDTQYF. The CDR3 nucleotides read TGTGCCATCAGTGATCTAAAAGCTAGCACAGATACGCAGTATTTT.

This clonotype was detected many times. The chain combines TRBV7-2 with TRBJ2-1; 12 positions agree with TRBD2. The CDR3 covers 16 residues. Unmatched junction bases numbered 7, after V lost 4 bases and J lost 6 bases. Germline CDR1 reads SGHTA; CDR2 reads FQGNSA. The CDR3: CASSSIGLAGRNEQFF. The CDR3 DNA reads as TGTGCCAGCAGCTCCATCGGACTAGCGGGACGCAATGAGCAGTTCTTC. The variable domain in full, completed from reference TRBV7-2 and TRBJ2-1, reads GAGVSQSPSNKVTEKGKDVELRCDPISGHTALYWYRQSLGQGLEFLIYFQGNSAPDKSGLPSDRFSAERTGGSVSTLTIQRTQQEDSAVYLCASSSIGLAGRNEQFFGPGTRLTVL.

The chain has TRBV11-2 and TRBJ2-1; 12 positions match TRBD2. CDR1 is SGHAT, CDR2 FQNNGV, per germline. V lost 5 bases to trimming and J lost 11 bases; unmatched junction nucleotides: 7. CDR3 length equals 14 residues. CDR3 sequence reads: CASSTSGLAGKQFF. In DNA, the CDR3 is TGTGCCAGCAGCACTTCTGGACTAGCGGGGAAGCAGTTCTTC.

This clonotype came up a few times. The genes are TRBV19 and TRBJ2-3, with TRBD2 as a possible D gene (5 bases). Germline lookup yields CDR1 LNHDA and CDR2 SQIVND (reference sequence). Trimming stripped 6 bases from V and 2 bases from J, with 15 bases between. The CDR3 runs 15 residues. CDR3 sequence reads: CASSLRVLNTDTQYF. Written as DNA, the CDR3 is TGTGCCAGTAGCCTGAGGGTACTAAACACAGATACGCAGTATTTT. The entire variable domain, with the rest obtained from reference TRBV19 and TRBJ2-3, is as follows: DGGITQSPKYLFRKEGQNVTLSCEQNLNHDAMYWYRQDPGQGLRLIYYSQIVNDFQKGDIAEGYSVSREKKESFPLTVTSAQKNPTAFYLCASSLRVLNTDTQYFGPGTRLTVL.

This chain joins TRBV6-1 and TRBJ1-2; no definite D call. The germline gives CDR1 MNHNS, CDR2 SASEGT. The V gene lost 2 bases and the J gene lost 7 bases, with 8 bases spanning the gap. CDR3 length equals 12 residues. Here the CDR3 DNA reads TGTGCCAGCAGTGAACGACTGACTGGCTACACCTTC. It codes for CASSERLTGYTF.

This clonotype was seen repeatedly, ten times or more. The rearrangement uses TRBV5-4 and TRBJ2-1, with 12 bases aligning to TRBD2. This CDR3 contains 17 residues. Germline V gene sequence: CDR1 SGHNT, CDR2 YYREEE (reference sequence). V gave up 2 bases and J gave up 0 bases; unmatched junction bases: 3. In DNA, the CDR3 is TGTGCCAGCAGCTTCCCGACTAGCGGGAGCTCCTACAATGAGCAGTTCTTC. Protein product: CASSFPTSGSSYNEQFF.

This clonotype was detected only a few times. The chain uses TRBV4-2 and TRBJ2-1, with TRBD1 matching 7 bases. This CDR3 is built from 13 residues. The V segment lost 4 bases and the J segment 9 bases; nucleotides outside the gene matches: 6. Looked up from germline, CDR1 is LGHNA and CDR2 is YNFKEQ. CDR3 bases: TGTGCCAGCAGCCGGGACAGACATAGTGAGCAGTTCTTC. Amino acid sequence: CASSRDRHSEQFF.

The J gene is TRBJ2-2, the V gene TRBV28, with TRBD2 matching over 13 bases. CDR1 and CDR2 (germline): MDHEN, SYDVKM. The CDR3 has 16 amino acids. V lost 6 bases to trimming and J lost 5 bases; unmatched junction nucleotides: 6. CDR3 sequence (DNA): TGTGCCAGCAGACGGGGGACTAGCGGGGTGACCGGGGAGCTGTTTTTT. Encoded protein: CASRRGTSGVTGELFF.

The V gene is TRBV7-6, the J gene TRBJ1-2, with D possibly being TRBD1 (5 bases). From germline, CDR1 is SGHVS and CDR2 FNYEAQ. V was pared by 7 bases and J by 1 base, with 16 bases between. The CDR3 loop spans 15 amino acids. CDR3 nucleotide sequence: TGTGCCAGCAAACGGGGAGGGGCGAATAACTATGGCTACACCTTC. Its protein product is CASKRGGANNYGYTF.

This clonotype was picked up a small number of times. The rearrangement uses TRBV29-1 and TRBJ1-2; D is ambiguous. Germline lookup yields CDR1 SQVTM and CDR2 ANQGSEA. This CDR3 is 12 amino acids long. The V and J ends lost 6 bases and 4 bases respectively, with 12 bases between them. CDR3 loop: CSVAPVGYGYTF. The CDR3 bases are TGCAGCGTCGCTCCAGTCGGCTATGGCTACACCTTC.

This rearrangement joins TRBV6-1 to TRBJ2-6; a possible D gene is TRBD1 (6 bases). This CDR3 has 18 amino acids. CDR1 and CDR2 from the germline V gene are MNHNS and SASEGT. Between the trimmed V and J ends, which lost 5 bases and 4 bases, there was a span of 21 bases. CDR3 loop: CASSRTETGQRGANVLTF. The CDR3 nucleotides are TGTGCCAGCAGTCGAACGGAAACAGGGCAGCGCGGGGCCAACGTCCTGACTTTC.

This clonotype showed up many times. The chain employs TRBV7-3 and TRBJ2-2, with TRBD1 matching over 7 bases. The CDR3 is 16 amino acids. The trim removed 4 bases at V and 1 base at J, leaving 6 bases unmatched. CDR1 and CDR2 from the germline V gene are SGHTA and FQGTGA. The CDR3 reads CASSSTGDRNTGELFF. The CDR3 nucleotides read TGTGCCAGCAGCTCCACAGGGGACCGGAACACCGGGGAGCTGTTTTTT. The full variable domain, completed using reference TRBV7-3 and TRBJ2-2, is GAGVSQTPSNKVTEKGKYVELRCDPISGHTALYWYRQSLGQGPEFLIYFQGTGAADDSGLPNDRFFAVRPEGSVSTLKIQRTERGDSAVYLCASSSTGDRNTGELFFGEGSRLTVL.

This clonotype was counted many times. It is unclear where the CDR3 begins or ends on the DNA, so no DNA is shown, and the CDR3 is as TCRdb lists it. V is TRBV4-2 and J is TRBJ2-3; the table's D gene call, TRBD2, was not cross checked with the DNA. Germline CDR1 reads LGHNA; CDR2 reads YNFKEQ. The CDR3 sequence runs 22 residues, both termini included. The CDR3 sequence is CASSALSTDTQYFGPGTDTQYF.

The CDR3 is CATVAGGSYNEQFF. The CDR3 DNA reads as TGTGCCACCGTAGCGGGGGGGTCCTACAATGAGCAGTTCTTC. The chain uses TRBV19 and TRBJ2-1; 11 bases agree with TRBD2. Germline CDR1 reads LNHDA; CDR2 reads SQIVND (reference sequence). V lost 10 bases to trimming and J lost 1 base; unmatched junction nucleotides: 3. The CDR3 has 14 residues.

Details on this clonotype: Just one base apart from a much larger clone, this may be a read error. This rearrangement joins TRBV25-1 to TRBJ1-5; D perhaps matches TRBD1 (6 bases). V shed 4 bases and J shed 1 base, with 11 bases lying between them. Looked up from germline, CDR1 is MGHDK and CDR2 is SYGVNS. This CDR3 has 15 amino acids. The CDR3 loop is CASSATRGSNQPQHF. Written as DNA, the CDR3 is TGTGCCAGCAGTGCCACCAGGGGAAGCAATCAGCCCCAGCATTTT.

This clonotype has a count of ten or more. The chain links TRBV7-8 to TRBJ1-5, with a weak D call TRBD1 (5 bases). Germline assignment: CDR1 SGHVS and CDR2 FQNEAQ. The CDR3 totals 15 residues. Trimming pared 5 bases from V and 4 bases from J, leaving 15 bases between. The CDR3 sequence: CASSPRRDVNQPQHF. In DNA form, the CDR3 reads TGTGCCAGCAGCCCACGCCGGGACGTTAATCAGCCCCAGCATTTT.

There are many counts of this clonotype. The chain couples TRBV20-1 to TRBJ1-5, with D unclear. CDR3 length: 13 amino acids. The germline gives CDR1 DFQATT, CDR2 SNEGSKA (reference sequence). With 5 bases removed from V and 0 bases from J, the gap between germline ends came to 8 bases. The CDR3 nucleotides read TGCAGTGCTTCCGAGGGTAGCAATCAGCCCCAGCATTTT. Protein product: CSASEGSNQPQHF.

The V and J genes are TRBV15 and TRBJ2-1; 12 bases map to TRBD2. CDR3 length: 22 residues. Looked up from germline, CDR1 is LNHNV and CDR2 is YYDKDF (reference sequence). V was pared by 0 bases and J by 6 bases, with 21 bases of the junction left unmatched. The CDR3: CATSRDRNGDRFGLAGINEQFF. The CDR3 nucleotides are TGTGCCACCAGCAGAGATCGTAACGGCGATAGATTCGGACTAGCGGGAATCAATGAGCAGTTCTTC.

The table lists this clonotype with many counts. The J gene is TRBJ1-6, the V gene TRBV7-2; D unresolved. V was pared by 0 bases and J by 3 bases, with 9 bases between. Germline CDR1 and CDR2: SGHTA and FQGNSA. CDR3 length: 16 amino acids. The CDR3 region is CASSLAQALYNSPLHF. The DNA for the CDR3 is TGTGCCAGCAGCTTAGCTCAGGCTCTCTATAATTCACCCCTCCACTTT.

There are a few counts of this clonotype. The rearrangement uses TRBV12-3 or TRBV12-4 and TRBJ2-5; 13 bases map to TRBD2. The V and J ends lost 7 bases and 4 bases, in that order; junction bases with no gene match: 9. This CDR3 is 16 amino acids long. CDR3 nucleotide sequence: TGTGCCAGCAATTCGGGACTAGCGGGAAGGAGAGAGACCCAGTACTTC. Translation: CASNSGLAGRRETQYF.

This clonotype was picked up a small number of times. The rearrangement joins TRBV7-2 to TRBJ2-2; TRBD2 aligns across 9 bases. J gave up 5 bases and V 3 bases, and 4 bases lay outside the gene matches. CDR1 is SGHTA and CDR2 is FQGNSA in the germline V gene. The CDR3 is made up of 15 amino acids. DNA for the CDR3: TGTGCCAGCAGCTTTAGCGGGGGTTTAACCGGGGAGCTGTTTTTT. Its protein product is CASSFSGGLTGELFF.

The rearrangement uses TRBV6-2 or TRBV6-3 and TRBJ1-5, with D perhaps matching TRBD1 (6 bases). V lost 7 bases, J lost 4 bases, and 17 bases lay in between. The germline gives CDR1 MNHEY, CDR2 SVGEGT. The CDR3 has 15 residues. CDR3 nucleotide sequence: TGTGCCAGCACTATGACGGGGGGCGGAAATCAGCCCCAGCATTTT. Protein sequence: CASTMTGGGNQPQHF.

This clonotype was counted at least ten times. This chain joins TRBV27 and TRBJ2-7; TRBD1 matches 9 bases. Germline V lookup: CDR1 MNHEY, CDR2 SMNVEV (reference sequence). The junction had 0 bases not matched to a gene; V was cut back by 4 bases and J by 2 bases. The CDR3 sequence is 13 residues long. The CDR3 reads CASSYRGPYEQYF. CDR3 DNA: TGTGCCAGCAGTTACAGGGGGCCCTACGAGCAGTACTTC.

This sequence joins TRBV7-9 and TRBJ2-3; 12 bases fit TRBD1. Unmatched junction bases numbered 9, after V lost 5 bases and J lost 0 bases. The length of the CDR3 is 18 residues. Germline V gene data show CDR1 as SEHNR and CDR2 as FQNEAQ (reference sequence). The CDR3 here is CASSVGTGGPLSTDTQYF. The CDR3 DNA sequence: TGTGCCAGCAGCGTCGGGACAGGGGGCCCTCTAAGCACAGATACGCAGTATTTT.

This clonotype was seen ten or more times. The CDR3 loop is CASSLGVLDRSYGYTF. In nucleotides, the CDR3 is TGTGCCAGCAGCTTAGGTGTCCTGGACAGGAGCTATGGCTACACCTTC. The chain recombines TRBV7-2 with TRBJ1-2, with 7 bases lining up with TRBD1. Trimming took 1 base from V and 4 from J; bases not matched to a gene: 9. CDR1 and CDR2 from the germline V gene are SGHTA and FQGNSA. CDR3 length equals 16 residues.

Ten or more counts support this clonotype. CDR3 residues: CASSEGRIYVPQHF. DNA for the CDR3: TGTGCCAGCAGTGAGGGACGGATATATGTGCCCCAGCATTTT. This chain links TRBV2 with TRBJ1-5; a possible D gene is TRBD1 (5 bases). Trimming removed 3 bases from V and 9 bases from J, with 15 bases in between. The CDR3 has 14 residues. Germline CDR1 and CDR2: SNHLY and FYNNEI.